The 20 T cell receptor beta chains reported below all come from one sample, sequenced in a study of identical twins' blood T cells. TCRdb ran MiXCR on the 5' RACE reads and lists one entry per CDR3 protein. The repertoire includes a few hundred thousand distinct CDR3 sequences, roughly 27% of them detected once, and about 6% sits in the top ten. The sequenced sample consisted of PBMCs. The receptors come from a woman between 18 and 55 years old in good health.

This clonotype was counted ten times or more. V usage is TRBV2 and J usage is TRBJ2-2; the D is unclear. Germline V lookup: CDR1 SNHLY, CDR2 FYNNEI. The CDR3 runs 12 residues. Trimming pared 7 bases from V and 3 bases from J, leaving 6 bases between. The CDR3 spells CASTEHTGELFF. Written as DNA, the CDR3 is TGTGCCAGCACCGAACACACCGGGGAGCTGTTTTTT.

The chain links TRBV7-6 to TRBJ1-4; 12 bases fit TRBD1. With 4 bases clipped from V and 7 bases from J, the junction kept 7 bases outside the gene matches. Germline V gene sequence: CDR1 SGHVS, CDR2 FNYEAQ. The CDR3 is made up of 16 amino acids. CDR3 nucleotides: TGTGCCAGCAGCTCCGGGACAGGGGGCCGGGGTGAAAAACTGTTTTTT. Protein: CASSSGTGGRGEKLFF.

This clonotype appeared many times. The chain employs TRBV2 and TRBJ2-3; no reliable D call. The V gene lost 2 bases and the J gene lost 8 bases, with 11 bases spanning the gap. The CDR3 runs to 13 residues. The germline V gene encodes CDR1 SNHLY and CDR2 FYNNEI. CDR3 DNA: TGTGCCAGCAGTGAAATTTTTTCCGGTACGCAGTATTTT. This encodes CASSEIFSGTQYF.

The CDR3 nucleotides read TGCAGCGTCCGCGGAGACTCCCTCCACGAGCAGTACTTC. Its protein is CSVRGDSLHEQYF. This sequence joins TRBV29-1 and TRBJ2-7, with D unclear. Germline V CDR1 and CDR2: SQVTM, ANQGSEA. Trimming stripped 6 bases from V and 5 bases from J, with 17 bases between. The CDR3 runs to 13 residues.

There are many counts of this clonotype. CDR3 DNA sequence: TGCAGTGCTAGAGACCTATACAGGGGGCTTAGCACCGGGGAGCTGTTTTTT. Its translation is CSARDLYRGLSTGELFF. The V gene is TRBV20-1, the J gene TRBJ2-2; 9 nucleotides align to TRBD1. The CDR3 totals 17 residues. V lost 0 bases to trimming and J lost 4 bases; unmatched junction nucleotides: 9. Germline assignment: CDR1 DFQATT and CDR2 SNEGSKA (reference sequence).

In its sample, this clonotype was seen a few times. The gene calls are TRBV20-1 and TRBJ1-5; TRBD1 might be the D (5 bases). Germline CDR1 reads DFQATT; CDR2 reads SNEGSKA (reference sequence). The CDR3 runs 13 residues. V lost 2 bases and J lost 5, with 10 bases in between. Here the CDR3 reads CSARPDSDQPQHF. CDR3 sequence (DNA): TGCAGTGCTAGACCAGACAGCGATCAGCCCCAGCATTTT.

This clonotype was seen many times. V gene TRBV5-1 combines with J gene TRBJ1-1, with D possibly being TRBD1 (6 bases). The germline V gene encodes CDR1 SGHRS and CDR2 YFSETQ. The CDR3 runs to 12 residues. V was pared by 2 bases and J by 10 bases, with 12 bases between. In nucleotides, the CDR3 is TGCGCCAGCAGCTTCCAGGGGAACGGAGCTTTCTTT. Translation gives CASSFQGNGAFF. Variable domain in full (rest from reference TRBV5-1 and TRBJ1-1): KAGVTQTPRYLIKTRGQQVTLSCSPISGHRSVSWYQQTPGQGLQFLFEYFSETQRNKGNFPGRFSGRQFSNSRSEMNVSTLELGDSALYLCASSFQGNGAFFGQGTRLTVV.

This clonotype was detected many times. This sequence joins TRBV29-1 and TRBJ1-1; D is ambiguous. The length of the CDR3 is 12 residues. V lost 4 bases and J lost 1, with 7 bases in between. The germline gives CDR1 SQVTM, CDR2 ANQGSEA. In DNA form, the CDR3 reads TGCAGCGTTGTTTTACCGAACACTGAAGCTTTCTTT. Encoded protein: CSVVLPNTEAFF.

This clonotype has a handful of counts. The chain carries TRBV23-1 and TRBJ2-2, with D perhaps matching TRBD2 (5 bases). TRBV23-1 is designated an ORF whose function remains uncertain. Trimming cost V 8 bases and J 9 bases, with 13 bases left between them. The CDR3 has 12 residues. CDR3 amino acids: CASEGVARELFF. Here the CDR3 DNA reads TGCGCCAGCGAGGGAGTAGCCCGGGAGCTGTTTTTT.

The CDR3: CASSWTSVFIGDTQYF. The CDR3 DNA reads TGTGCCAGCAGTTGGACTAGCGTGTTCATTGGGGATACGCAGTATTTT. The V call is TRBV6-2 or TRBV6-3, the J call TRBJ2-3; 9 bases are a match to TRBD2. CDR3 size: 16 residues. The V gene end was trimmed by 4 bases and the J gene end by 6 bases; junction bases not matched to a gene: 11. Germline V gene lookup returns CDR1 MNHEY and CDR2 SVGEGT.

This sequence joins TRBV5-1 and TRBJ2-7; D is unclear. Looked up from germline, CDR1 is SGHRS and CDR2 is YFSETQ. The CDR3 sequence is 14 residues long. Trimming cost V 0 bases and J 2 bases, with 9 bases left between them. CDR3 nucleotide sequence: TGCGCCAGCAGCTTGGAGACTTCAACCTACGAGCAGTACTTC. This gives the protein CASSLETSTYEQYF.

This clonotype was seen only a few times. This chain connects TRBV5-1 to TRBJ2-4, with 8 nucleotides matching TRBD1. The CDR3 has 15 amino acids. Germline CDR1 and CDR2: SGHRS and YFSETQ. Unmatched junction bases numbered 7, after V lost 5 bases and J lost 3 bases. The CDR3: CASSSGGSFKNIQYF. The DNA for the CDR3 is TGCGCCAGCAGTTCAGGGGGCTCGTTCAAAAACATTCAGTACTTC.

Turning to this clonotype: This may stem from a read error, because a much larger clone lies one nucleotide away. This rearrangement joins TRBV29-1 to TRBJ1-1; D remains ambiguous. The CDR3 length is 16 residues. V lost 1 base to trimming and J lost 5 bases, with 20 bases between them. Germline values: CDR1 SQVTM, CDR2 ANQGSEA. The CDR3 DNA follows: TGCAGCGTTGAAGGGAGTGGAACGGATCGGAGAACTGAAGCTTTCTTT. Protein product: CSVEGSGTDRRTEAFF.

The V gene is TRBV5-1, the J gene TRBJ2-7; D perhaps matches TRBD1 (5 bases). V was trimmed by 4 bases and J by 5 bases, leaving 16 bases between them. The CDR3 is made up of 14 amino acids. Germline-derived CDR1 and CDR2 are SGHRS and YFSETQ. The DNA of the CDR3 is TGCGCCAGCAGCATGCTGACAGTGGGCAACGAGCAGTACTTC. It is translated as CASSMLTVGNEQYF. Full variable domain (rest looked up from reference TRBV5-1 and TRBJ2-7): KAGVTQTPRYLIKTRGQQVTLSCSPISGHRSVSWYQQTPGQGLQFLFEYFSETQRNKGNFPGRFSGRQFSNSRSEMNVSTLELGDSALYLCASSMLTVGNEQYFGPGTRLTVT.

J is TRBJ2-1 and V is TRBV20-1, with 7 bases matching TRBD2. The V gene's germline CDR1 is DFQATT and CDR2 SNEGSKA (reference sequence). After removal of 8 bases from V and 7 bases from J, the junction contained 2 bases not matched to a gene. CDR3 size: 10 residues. This chain's CDR3 is CSLAGNEQFF. DNA of the CDR3: TGCAGTTTAGCGGGTAATGAGCAGTTCTTC.

The chain uses TRBV9 and TRBJ1-2, with D perhaps TRBD1 (5 bases). The CDR3 length is 13 residues. CDR1 and CDR2 from the germline V gene are SGDLS and YYNGEE. Trimming took off 3 bases at V and 12 bases at J, with 18 bases between the two ends. This CDR3 reads CASSDGQGDRDTF. The CDR3, as DNA: TGTGCCAGCAGCGACGGGCAAGGGGACCGCGACACCTTC.

The rearrangement uses TRBV7-9 and TRBJ1-1; D not certain. CDR1 and CDR2 from the germline V gene are SEHNR and FQNEAQ (reference sequence). Trimming pared 4 bases from V and 6 bases from J, leaving 15 bases between. CDR3 size: 14 residues. The CDR3 DNA follows: TGTGCCAGCAGCTCGGGGTCGGGGTCCCCTGAAGCTTTCTTT. It translates to CASSSGSGSPEAFF.

V is TRBV6-1 and J is TRBJ2-3; 10 nucleotides agree with TRBD2. Germline loops: CDR1 MNHNS, CDR2 SASEGT. Trimming removed 4 bases from V and 7 bases from J; junction bases left unmatched: 8. CDR3 length: 15 amino acids. CDR3 sequence reads: CASSGQAGGTYTQYF. As DNA, the CDR3 is TGTGCCAGCAGTGGGCAAGCGGGAGGGACCTATACGCAGTATTTT.

The rearrangement uses TRBV28 and TRBJ2-7; D may be TRBD2 (5 bases). Trimming shortened V by 4 bases and J by 2 bases, and 15 bases separated the two germline ends. The CDR3 length is 15 residues. Germline CDR1 MDHEN, CDR2 SYDVKM. The CDR3 is CASSSGIETTYEQYF. In nucleotides, the CDR3 is TGTGCCAGCAGTTCGGGGATCGAAACAACCTACGAGCAGTACTTC.

This clonotype has only one observation. A read error may account for a junction end that differs from germline. V is TRBV6-5 and J is TRBJ2-1; 7 bases align to TRBD1. This CDR3 has 15 residues. Germline CDR1 MNHEY, CDR2 SVGAGI. The CDR3 nucleotides read TGTGCCAGCAGGAACCGGGACAGAAACAACAATGAGCAGCTCTTC. It translates to CASRNRDRNNNEQLF.